The rows below give T cell receptor beta chains drawn from one sample of a study of cytomegalovirus exposure and HLA in healthy donors. Using immunoSEQ multiplex PCR, the repertoire was profiled, and TCRdb retains in-frame clones only, with some absent. Altogether 120,000 to 150,000 clones are present, roughly four fifths being singletons, with the ten largest covering 1% to 1.5%. Sample: PBMCs. The receptors stem from a woman in her 40s in good health and CMV-seronegative. The CDR3 runs from the conserved cysteine through the conserved F or W. The order of the fields is V gene, J gene, clone size, D gene, CDR3 protein, CDR3 DNA. D genes are given only for firm matches. Not every row has a clone size; where given, it reads once, few, many or a size class.

TRBV21-1	TRBJ1-2	once	.	CASSKDLPDRDYGYTF	TGTGCCAGCAGCAAAGATCTTCCGGACAGAGACTATGGCTACACCTTC
TRBV7-9	TRBJ1-3	.	TRBD1	CASSLAGTAGNTIYF	TGTGCCAGCAGCTTAGCCGGGACAGCTGGAAACACCATATATTTT
TRBV5-6	TRBJ1-2	.	.	CASSLRGRGYYGYTF	TGTGCCAGCAGCTTAAGAGGGAGAGGCTACTATGGCTACACCTTC
TRBV11-3	TRBJ2-5	.	TRBD2	CASSQGLAGGDGETQYF	TGTGCCAGCAGCCAAGGACTAGCGGGGGGGGACGGAGAGACCCAGTACTTC
TRBV6-6	TRBJ2-5	.	.	CASSYNRPQETQYF	TGTGCCAGCAGTTACAACAGACCCCAAGAGACCCAGTACTTC
TRBV2	TRBJ1-3	few	.	CASSGMGAAGNTIYF	TGTGCCAGCAGTGGAATGGGGGCGGCTGGAAACACCATATATTTT
TRBV19	TRBJ1-5	.	.	CASTPGYDFPLSNQPQHF	TGTGCCAGTACTCCCGGATACGACTTCCCACTTAGCAATCAGCCCCAGCATTTT
TRBV28	TRBJ1-1	.	.	CASWSGAGILNTEAFF	TGTGCCAGCTGGAGTGGGGCAGGGATCTTGAACACTGAAGCTTTCTTT
TRBV4-3	TRBJ2-2	.	.	CASSQSAGPTNTGELFF	TGCGCCAGCAGCCAATCGGCTGGGCCCACGAACACCGGGGAGCTGTTTTTT
TRBV21-1	TRBJ2-2	.	.	CASDYKPGELFF	TGTGCCAGCGACTACAAGCCCGGGGAGCTGTTTTTT
TRBV7-3	TRBJ1-2	.	.	CASSLMGGYGYTF	TGTGCCAGCAGCTTAATGGGGGGCTATGGCTACACCTTC
TRBV14	TRBJ1-2	.	TRBD1	CASSQDGDRDGYTF	TGTGCCAGCAGCCAAGATGGTGACAGGGATGGCTACACCTTC
TRBV6-1	TRBJ2-7	few	TRBD1	CATLRDRGFYEQYF	TGTGCCACCCTGAGGGACAGGGGTTTCTACGAGCAGTACTTC
TRBV4-2	TRBJ1-2	.	.	CASSQISGTQGYGYTF	TGTGCCAGCAGCCAAATCTCTGGGACTCAGGGTTATGGCTACACCTTC
TRBV7-3	TRBJ2-5	.	TRBD2	CASSLTSGLAQYF	TGTGCCAGCAGCTTGACTAGCGGATTGGCCCAGTACTTC
TRBV7-2	TRBJ2-2	.	.	CASSLAGGPSGELFF	TGTGCCAGCAGCTTAGCGGGGGGGCCTTCCGGGGAGCTGTTTTTT
TRBV6-5	TRBJ1-3	.	.	CASGWGRSGNTIYF	TGTGCCAGCGGTTGGGGGCGCTCTGGAAACACCATATATTTT
TRBV6-5	TRBJ1-2	few	TRBD1	CASSFRDRDYGYTF	TGTGCCAGCAGTTTCCGGGACAGGGATTATGGCTACACCTTC
TRBV6-1	TRBJ2-5	.	TRBD2	CASSGLAGGQETQYF	TGTGCCAGCAGTGGACTAGCGGGGGGGCAAGAGACCCAGTACTTC
TRBV15	TRBJ2-3	.	.	CASGLQKGDTQYF	TGTGCCTCGGGACTTCAAAAAGGGGATACGCAGTATTTT
TRBV7-8	TRBJ2-7	.	.	CASSASGVSYEQYF	TGTGCCAGCAGCGCGTCAGGGGTCTCCTACGAGCAGTACTTC
TRBV6-5	TRBJ2-4	.	TRBD1	CASSPGGELDIQYF	TGTGCCAGCAGCCCAGGGGGCGAGTTGGACATTCAGTACTTC
TRBV6-6	TRBJ1-1	.	.	CASTTGSEAFF	TGTGCCAGCACTACAGGGTCTGAAGCTTTCTTT
TRBV28	TRBJ1-1	.	TRBD1	CASSTGTGGAVDTEAFF	TGTGCCAGCAGTACCGGGACAGGGGGCGCGGTTGACACTGAAGCTTTCTTT
TRBV7-6	TRBJ1-5	.	.	CASSRGGVNQPQHF	TGTGCCAGCAGCCGCGGCGGAGTCAATCAGCCCCAGCATTTT
TRBV11-1	TRBJ1-2	.	.	CASSLVDTSPGYTF	TGTGCCAGCAGCTTAGTGGACACCTCGCCGGGCTACACCTTC
TRBV20-1	TRBJ1-2	.	.	CSAVGGYGYTF	TGCAGTGCGGTCGGAGGCTATGGCTACACCTTC
TRBV19	TRBJ2-1	few	TRBD1	CATKDRGSYNEQFF	TGTGCCACCAAGGACAGGGGCTCCTACAATGAGCAGTTCTTC
TRBV19	TRBJ1-1	.	.	CASTGMNTEAFF	TGTGCCAGCACAGGTATGAACACTGAAGCTTTCTTT
TRBV5-6	TRBJ2-7	few	.	CASSLTTVEWEQYF	TGTGCCAGCAGCTTAACTACGGTCGAGTGGGAGCAGTACTTC
TRBV10-3	TRBJ2-1	.	.	CAISRENEQFF	TGTGCCATCAGTAGGGAGAATGAGCAGTTCTTC
TRBV18	TRBJ2-2	once	.	CASSPSGWNTGELFF	TGTGCCAGCTCACCCAGCGGCTGGAACACCGGGGAGCTGTTTTTT
TRBV7-6	TRBJ1-1	.	.	CASSLVWGDTEAFF	TGTGCCAGCAGCTTAGTGTGGGGGGACACTGAAGCTTTCTTT
TRBV6-1	TRBJ1-1	.	TRBD1	CASRLQGAANTEAFF	TGTGCCAGCAGGCTACAGGGGGCGGCGAACACTGAAGCTTTCTTT
TRBV6-5	TRBJ1-1	once	TRBD1	CASSFDRGLTEAFF	TGTGCCAGCAGTTTCGACAGGGGACTTACTGAAGCTTTCTTT
TRBV7-2	TRBJ1-1	.	.	CASSRMRDTEAFF	TGTGCCAGCAGCCGCATGCGAGACACTGAAGCTTTCTTT
TRBV14	TRBJ1-1	.	TRBD1	CASSLHRGVVAFF	TGTGCCAGCAGTCTTCACAGGGGGGTTGTAGCTTTCTTT
TRBV9	TRBJ2-5	.	.	CASSVTVAQETQYF	TGTGCCAGCAGCGTCACGGTTGCCCAAGAGACCCAGTACTTC
TRBV27	TRBJ1-2	once	.	CASSPLPGEDGYTF	TGTGCCAGCAGTCCCCTCCCCGGGGAAGATGGCTACACCTTC
TRBV28	TRBJ1-5	.	.	CASSLVVHSNQPQHF	TGTGCCAGCAGTTTGGTAGTCCATAGCAATCAGCCCCAGCATTTT
TRBV28	TRBJ1-6	.	TRBD1	CASSLTQGRNSPLHF	TGTGCCAGCAGTTTAACACAGGGGAGGAATTCACCCCTCCACTTT
TRBV21-1	TRBJ2-2	.	.	CASSTNDKNTGELFF	TGTGCCAGCAGCACCAACGACAAGAACACCGGGGAGCTGTTTTTT
TRBV10-1	TRBJ1-1	.	.	CASGDIDTEAFF	TGCGCCAGCGGGGACATAGACACTGAAGCTTTCTTT
TRBV19	TRBJ2-2	.	TRBD2	CASKVQGSGGARTGELFF	TGTGCCAGTAAGGTTCAGGGCAGCGGGGGGGCCAGAACCGGGGAGCTGTTTTTT
TRBV4-3	TRBJ1-1	.	TRBD1	CASSQDIGQGPEAFF	TGCGCCAGCAGCCAAGATATCGGACAGGGACCTGAAGCTTTCTTT
TRBV7-9	TRBJ2-5	.	.	CASSLYKDNQETQYF	TGTGCCAGCAGCTTATATAAGGACAACCAAGAGACCCAGTACTTC
TRBV7-9	TRBJ2-6	.	TRBD1	CASRKGAAGANVLTF	TGTGCCAGCAGGAAGGGGGCTGCGGGGGCCAACGTCCTGACTTTC
TRBV13	TRBJ1-1	.	.	CASSATEEKTEAFF	TGTGCCAGCAGCGCGACAGAGGAAAAAACTGAAGCTTTCTTT